The clone carrying this TCR beta chain showed up just once. These data originate in a study of T cell responses to AZD1222 COVID-19 vaccine. Method: immunoSEQ multiplex PCR; TCRdb's copy keeps in-frame clones and lacks some. This sample has under 110,000 clones; 90% occur once, and the top ten carry 1.3%. The CDR3 consists of 14 residues. Germline V lookup: CDR1 LGHDT, CDR2 YNNKEL (reference sequence). The V gene lost 4 bases and the J gene lost 5 bases, with 11 bases spanning the gap. V is TRBV3-1 (or the pseudogene TRBV3-2) and J is TRBJ1-4; D remains ambiguous. This TCR was sampled from an adult in good health. The sequences come from peripheral blood, collected on day 0 of AZD1222 vaccination. CDR3 loop: CASSPFTENEKLFF. The DNA of the CDR3 is TGTGCCAGCAGCCCTTTCACGGAGAATGAAAAACTGTTTTTT.